This T cell receptor (beta chain) was retrieved from a study of spatial heterogeneity in lung cancer. Study summary: Sequencing consistently turned up more beta-chain sequences than alpha-chain sequences.

A unique molecular identifier was carried by every single TCR cDNA molecule. In TCRdb, the 5' RACE reads were re-called with MiXCR into one record per CDR3 protein. The table records tens of thousands of distinct CDR3 sequences, about a fifth of them present only once. Documented time point: sample taken at primary tumor resection. TCRs were sequenced from unsorted whole RNA of tumor, nontumor lung or PBMC. The donor group consisted of roughly 70 patients who had untreated, early-stage non-small cell lung cancer. Trimming cost V 3 bases and J 1 base, with 8 bases left between them. Germline assignment: CDR1 MGHDK and CDR2 SYGVNS. The CDR3 sequence is 14 residues long. This clonotype has ten or more counts.

The source is a male donor with early-stage non-small cell lung cancer. Sequencing was performed on PBMCs, taken at surgery. This chain connects TRBV25-1 to TRBJ2-3, with D perhaps matching TRBD2 (5 bases). The DNA of the CDR3 is TGTGCCAGCAGTGACGGAGGCGGCACAGATACGCAGTATTTT. Amino acid sequence: CASSDGGGTDTQYF.